What follows are 21 T cell receptor beta chains derived from one specimen sequenced in a study of shared clonotypes between healthy human individuals. The table came from immunoSEQ multiplex PCR; TCRdb's copy has only in-frame clones and leaves some out. The sample carries approximately 1,500,000 clones, 95% to 97% recorded once. Sequencing was carried out using naive CD4+ T cells sorted from blood. Subset in this sample: CD45RA+ positively selected. These receptors originate from a man under 40 in good health.

A note on this clone: The same CDR3 arises from other DNA sequences in this sample as well. The chain uses TRBV9 and TRBJ1-1; D gene unclear. This CDR3 region has 15 residues. Trimming pared 0 bases from V and 1 base from J, leaving 10 bases between. Germline loops: CDR1 SGDLS, CDR2 YYNGEE. In DNA form, the CDR3 reads TGTGCCAGCAGCGTAGGGGTACGGGGGAACACTGAAGCTTTCTTT. Protein: CASSVGVRGNTEAFF.

The chain uses TRBV28 and TRBJ1-2, with D maybe TRBD1 (6 bases). Deletions cut 6 bases from V and 2 bases from J, with 19 bases between. The germline V gene has CDR1 MDHEN and CDR2 SYDVKM. The CDR3 runs 16 residues. In DNA form, the CDR3 reads TGTGCCAGCAGCCCGCCGACGGACAGTATAAACTATGGCTACACCTTC. It translates to CASSPPTDSINYGYTF.

Only one count was recorded for this clone. The rearrangement joins TRBV6-1 to TRBJ2-7; D might be TRBD1 (6 bases). The CDR3 has 14 residues. Germline loops: CDR1 MNHNS, CDR2 SASEGT. V dropped 1 base and J dropped 3 bases, with 10 bases sitting between them. The CDR3 loop reads CASSEGAGDYEQYF. Written as DNA, the CDR3 is TGTGCCAGCAGTGAAGGGGCAGGGGACTACGAGCAGTACTTC.

The CDR3 nucleotides are TGTGCCAGCAGTCGGGACAGCTCTGGGGCCAACGTCCTGACTTTC. Residues: CASSRDSSGANVLTF. J is TRBJ2-6 and V is TRBV27, with TRBD1 matching over 7 bases. The CDR3 runs 15 residues. V shed 5 bases and J 0 bases; nucleotides not matched to a gene: 1. Germline V gene data show CDR1 as MNHEY and CDR2 as SMNVEV (reference sequence).

The chain has TRBV19 and TRBJ2-7; TRBD1 might be the D (5 bases). The V end was cut by 4 bases, the J end by 6 bases, with 10 bases between. The length of the CDR3 is 12 residues. Per germline, CDR1 LNHDA and CDR2 SQIVND (reference sequence). CDR3 DNA sequence: TGTGCCAGTAGTACGTTCCAGGGCGAGCAGTACTTC. Its translation is CASSTFQGEQYF.

The chain uses TRBV28 and TRBJ1-5, with D maybe TRBD1 (5 bases). The CDR3 is 17 residues long. V shed 9 bases and J shed 0 bases, with 21 bases lying between them. Germline V lookup: CDR1 MDHEN, CDR2 SYDVKM. The chain's CDR3 is CASNPWGGDYSNQPQHF. Written as DNA, the CDR3 is TGTGCCAGTAACCCATGGGGGGGGGATTATAGCAATCAGCCCCAGCATTTT. Full variable domain (rest looked up from reference TRBV28 and TRBJ1-5): DVKVTQSSRYLVKRTGEKVFLECVQDMDHENMFWYRQDPGLGLRLIYFSYDVKMKEKGDIPEGYSVSREKKERFSLILESASTNQTSMYLCASNPWGGDYSNQPQHFGDGTRLSIL.

The J gene is TRBJ1-1, the V gene TRBV7-6; D not certain. CDR1 and CDR2 (germline): SGHVS, FNYEAQ. Trimming pared 3 bases from V and 1 base from J, leaving 6 bases between. The CDR3 length is 13 residues. The CDR3 protein is CASSFDQNTEAFF. DNA for the CDR3: TGTGCCAGCAGCTTCGATCAGAACACTGAAGCTTTCTTT.

The chain recombines TRBV7-9 with TRBJ2-1; D uncertain. Trimming pared 4 bases from V and 5 bases from J, leaving 9 bases between. The CDR3 runs to 13 residues. Germline V gene sequence: CDR1 SEHNR, CDR2 FQNEAQ (reference sequence). The CDR3 nucleotides are TGTGCCAGCAGCTCTCAACCGGACAATGAGCAGTTCTTC. It is translated as CASSSQPDNEQFF.

This clone was seen a single time. The genes are TRBV7-2 and TRBJ1-5, with D uncertain. V gave up 5 bases and J gave up 6 bases, with 14 bases separating them. The CDR3 totals 14 residues. Looked up from germline, CDR1 is SGHTA and CDR2 is FQGNSA. The CDR3 region has the DNA TGTGCCAGCAGCCAAGACGCGGTTCCTCAGCCCCAGCATTTT. This sequence encodes CASSQDAVPQPQHF.

Comment on this clone: The same CDR3 can be traced to other DNA sequences in this sample. This chain joins TRBV11-2 and TRBJ2-7; the D gene is possibly TRBD2 (5 bases). This CDR3 has 13 residues. Germline V gives CDR1 SGHAT, CDR2 FQNNGV. V lost 0 bases and J 4 bases, leaving 7 bases between the germline ends. CDR3 sequence: CASSLDPGYEQYF. CDR3 DNA sequence: TGTGCCAGCAGCTTAGATCCGGGGTACGAGCAGTACTTC.

As for this clone: Within the sample, other DNA sequences also encode this same CDR3. The chain links TRBV9 to TRBJ2-7; the D gene is possibly TRBD1 (6 bases). There are 14 residues in the CDR3. Germline V lookup: CDR1 SGDLS, CDR2 YYNGEE. V was clipped by 0 bases and J by 3 bases, with 10 bases between them. For the CDR3, the DNA is TGTGCCAGCAGCGTAGCAGGGGACAACTACGAGCAGTACTTC. Translation gives CASSVAGDNYEQYF.

The J gene is TRBJ2-7, the V gene TRBV20-1, with D possibly being TRBD1 or TRBD2 (6 bases each). There are 11 residues in the CDR3. Germline V lookup: CDR1 DFQATT, CDR2 SNEGSKA (reference sequence). The CDR3 sequence is CTVKWGAEQYF. For the CDR3, the DNA is TGCACCGTAAAGTGGGGGGCCGAGCAGTACTTC.

The V gene is TRBV5-4, the J gene TRBJ2-5, with 7 bases matching TRBD1. V was clipped by 1 base and J by 5 bases; unmatched bases: 5. Germline lookup yields CDR1 SGHNT and CDR2 YYREEE (reference sequence). This CDR3 contains 14 residues. The CDR3 protein is CASSLKTGRETQYF. CDR3 sequence (DNA): TGTGCCAGCAGCTTGAAGACAGGGCGGGAGACCCAGTACTTC.

The chain has TRBV9 and TRBJ2-7, with D unclear. Germline V gene lookup returns CDR1 SGDLS and CDR2 YYNGEE. The CDR3 is made up of 14 amino acids. Trimming shortened V by 4 bases and J by 0 bases, and 11 bases separated the two germline ends. CDR3: CASSPQPLSYEQYF. CDR3 nucleotides: TGTGCCAGCAGCCCCCAACCCCTCTCCTACGAGCAGTACTTC.

The V gene is TRBV28, the J gene TRBJ1-5, with unresolved D. CDR1 is MDHEN, CDR2 SYDVKM, per germline. V lost 2 bases to trimming and J lost 3 bases, with 8 bases between them. The CDR3 runs to 14 residues. The DNA of the CDR3 is TGTGCCAGCAGTTTAAACAGAAACAATCAGCCCCAGCATTTT. It yields the protein CASSLNRNNQPQHF. Full variable domain (missing parts from reference TRBV28 and TRBJ1-5): DVKVTQSSRYLVKRTGEKVFLECVQDMDHENMFWYRQDPGLGLRLIYFSYDVKMKEKGDIPEGYSVSREKKERFSLILESASTNQTSMYLCASSLNRNNQPQHFGDGTRLSIL.

This clone is a singleton in its sample. The chain couples TRBV28 to TRBJ1-1, with D uncertain. The V gene lost 7 bases and the J gene lost 1 base, with 22 bases spanning the gap. CDR1 and CDR2 (germline): MDHEN, SYDVKM. The CDR3 has 17 residues. CDR3 DNA sequence: TGTGCCAGCAACCCCCCCGCGGCCTCACGGGGGAACACTGAAGCTTTCTTT. Amino acids: CASNPPAASRGNTEAFF.

V and J are TRBV11-2 and TRBJ2-5, with 10 bases identical to TRBD1. The CDR3 extends over 15 amino acids. Germline CDR1 and CDR2: SGHAT and FQNNGV. V lost 5 bases, J lost 6 bases, and 9 bases stayed unmatched. This CDR3 reads CASSTRQGASKTQYF. In DNA, the CDR3 is TGTGCCAGCAGCACCCGACAGGGGGCGTCGAAGACCCAGTACTTC.

The CDR3 nucleotides are TGTGCCAGCAGTCCGTCTCCACCCCGGGACTATGGCTACACCTTC. As protein: CASSPSPPRDYGYTF. The chain employs TRBV28 and TRBJ1-2; the D is unclear. The CDR3 has 15 residues. The ends were cut back, 5 bases at V and 3 bases at J, with 16 bases in the middle. Germline CDR1 MDHEN, CDR2 SYDVKM.

This chain links TRBV5-4 with TRBJ2-7; D is possibly TRBD2 (6 bases). The V gene's germline CDR1 is SGHNT and CDR2 YYREEE (reference sequence). The CDR3 contains 12 residues. Trimming pared 8 bases from V and 2 bases from J, leaving 11 bases between. The CDR3 protein is CASRLDTYEQYF. The CDR3 coding sequence is TGTGCCAGTCGACTAGACACCTACGAGCAGTACTTC.

The V and J genes are TRBV18 and TRBJ2-7; no clear D gene. Looked up from germline, CDR1 is KGHSH and CDR2 is LQKENI. The V end was cut by 4 bases, the J end by 2 bases, with 9 bases between. This CDR3 is 13 amino acids long. The DNA for the CDR3 is TGTGCCAGCTCACTAGATCCCCCCTACGAGCAGTACTTC. Translating gives CASSLDPPYEQYF. Full variable domain (rest looked up from reference TRBV18 and TRBJ2-7): NAGVMQNPRHLVRRRGQEARLRCSPMKGHSHVYWYRQLPEEGLKFMVYLQKENIIDESGMPKERFSAEFPKEGPSILRIQQVVRGDSAAYFCASSLDPPYEQYFGPGTRLTVT.

The chain carries TRBV10-3 and TRBJ2-1; the D is unclear. The germline gives CDR1 ENHRY, CDR2 SYGVKD. CDR3 length: 12 amino acids. Between the trimmed V and J ends, which lost 1 base and 8 bases, there was a span of 6 bases. CDR3 amino acids: CAISEFWDEQFF. CDR3 bases: TGTGCCATCAGTGAGTTTTGGGATGAGCAGTTCTTC.